The TCR beta chain described here comes from a study of naive and memory T cell subsets. General observations from the study: Each distinct alpha or beta sequence counts as one clonotype. Naive repertoires, especially CD8, held a few larger clonotypes, possibly memory cells re-expressing CD45RA.

Germline CDR1 PRHDT, CDR2 FYEKMQ (reference sequence). Trimming pared 5 bases from V and 9 bases from J, leaving 12 bases between. The CDR3 totals 12 residues. Cells stained for CD3, CD4, CD8, CD45RA and CD27 were sorted into four subsets. For this clonotype: Its specificity is not known.

The beta constant-region primer was an equimolar mix of two oligonucleotides covering TRBC1 and TRBC2. Four rounds of PCR amplified the ligated cDNA using nested alpha and beta constant-region primers plus SP2. TCRdb reanalysed the UMI-ligation and nested PCR reads using MiXCR and keeps one entry per CDR3 protein. Here the sample spans under 150,000 distinct CDR3 sequences, about 20% being singletons. The chain joins TRBV13 to TRBJ2-3; D uncertain. Sequences were obtained from naive CD8+ T cells from blood. This TCR derives from a human donor in good health. The CDR3 DNA reads TGTGCCAGCAGCGCCTCCCGGTTGACGCAGTATTTT. Translation: CASSASRLTQYF.